These 12 T cell receptor beta chains share one sample of origin, sequenced in a study of blood T cell repertoires in COVID-19. Data came from immunoSEQ multiplex PCR; TCRdb stores just in-frame clones and leaves some out. The data show about 67,000 clones, around 87% seen once. The sequencing input was peripheral blood. These receptors were taken from a man aged 45-60 years with active COVID-19.

V and J are TRBV6-5 and TRBJ1-3; D is possibly TRBD1 (5 bases). This CDR3 is built from 15 residues. The germline V and J ends were trimmed by 0 bases and 2 bases, with 8 bases remaining between them. CDR1 MNHEY and CDR2 SVGAGI come from the germline V gene. CDR3 sequence (DNA): TGTGCCAGCAGTTACTCGGTCAGGGCTGGAAACACCATATATTTT. Translating it yields CASSYSVRAGNTIYF.

This clone was recorded a few times. The V and J genes are TRBV5-8 and TRBJ1-6; weak D call: TRBD1 (5 bases). V lost 6 bases, J lost 7 bases, and 14 bases lay in between. Germline V lookup: CDR1 SGHTS, CDR2 YDEGEE. The CDR3 consists of 14 residues. The CDR3 region is CASKTTWGNSPLHF. The CDR3 nucleotides are TGTGCCAGCAAAACCACCTGGGGCAATTCACCCCTCCACTTT.

The chain joins TRBV5-1 to TRBJ2-1; the D gene is possibly TRBD1 (5 bases). CDR3 length: 15 residues. Germline values: CDR1 SGHRS, CDR2 YFSETQ. V dropped 0 bases and J dropped 4 bases, with 11 bases sitting between them. The CDR3 nucleotides are TGCGCCAGCAGCTTGGGTCAGGGAATTTACAATGAGCAGTTCTTC. Protein: CASSLGQGIYNEQFF.

The chain uses TRBV7-2 and TRBJ1-5; perhaps TRBD1 as D (5 bases). V was shortened by 5 bases and J by 5 bases, with 16 bases between the two germline ends. The CDR3 consists of 15 residues. The germline V gene has CDR1 SGHTA and CDR2 FQGNSA. CDR3 sequence: CASSPKAGTHQPQHF. The CDR3 bases are TGTGCCAGCAGCCCTAAGGCAGGGACTCATCAGCCCCAGCATTTT.

The rearrangement joins TRBV7-8 to TRBJ2-1, with TRBD2 matching 11 bases. Germline V gene sequence: CDR1 SGHVS, CDR2 FQNEAQ. This CDR3 contains 12 residues. The J segment lost 13 bases and the V segment lost 3 bases, leaving 2 bases of the junction unmatched. The CDR3 nucleotides are TGTGCCAGCAGCTTGACTAGCGGGAAACAGTTCTTC. Residues: CASSLTSGKQFF.

CDR3 region: CASSHPPRREGDYGYTF. In nucleotides, the CDR3 is TGCGCCAGCAGCCACCCCCCGAGAAGGGAGGGAGACTATGGCTACACCTTC. The chain couples TRBV4-3 to TRBJ1-2; no firm D call. In germline, CDR1 is LGHNA, CDR2 YSLEER. Deletions cut 3 bases from V and 3 bases from J, with 20 bases between. This CDR3 comprises 17 residues.

This clone was detected a few times. The gene calls are TRBV5-1 and TRBJ1-1; TRBD1 matches 9 bases. The trim removed 3 bases at V and 3 bases at J, leaving 6 bases unmatched. This CDR3 has 15 residues. Germline CDR1 reads SGHRS; CDR2 reads YFSETQ. For the CDR3, the DNA is TGCGCCAGCAGCTCAGACAGGGGGGAGTACACTGAAGCTTTCTTT. Protein product: CASSSDRGEYTEAFF.

This chain uses TRBV19 with TRBJ2-7; 7 positions agree with TRBD1. J lost 2 bases, V lost 8 bases, and 9 bases had no gene match. This CDR3 region has 14 residues. CDR1 and CDR2 from the germline V gene are LNHDA and SQIVND (reference sequence). Here the CDR3 reads CASPDRAHAYEQYF. CDR3 DNA sequence: TGTGCCAGTCCAGACAGGGCGCACGCCTACGAGCAGTACTTC. Variable domain in full (rest from reference TRBV19 and TRBJ2-7): DGGITQSPKYLFRKEGQNVTLSCEQNLNHDAMYWYRQDPGQGLRLIYYSQIVNDFQKGDIAEGYSVSREKKESFPLTVTSAQKNPTAFYLCASPDRAHAYEQYFGPGTRLTVT.

The gene calls are TRBV9 and TRBJ2-7; 11 bases align to TRBD1. The V segment lost 5 bases and the J segment 3 bases; nucleotides outside the gene matches: 7. The CDR3 covers 15 residues. CDR1 is SGDLS, CDR2 YYNGEE, per germline. DNA of the CDR3: TGTGCCAGCAGTCAGGGGACAGGGGGTAGCTACGAGCAGTACTTC. The encoded protein is CASSQGTGGSYEQYF. Full variable domain (outside the CDR3, taken from reference TRBV9 and TRBJ2-7): DSGVTQTPKHLITATGQRVTLRCSPRSGDLSVYWYQQSLDQGLQFLIQYYNGEERAKGNILERFSAQQFPDLHSELNLSSLELGDSALYFCASSQGTGGSYEQYFGPGTRLTVT.

The V and J genes are TRBV11-3 and TRBJ2-2; the match to TRBD1 covers 8 bases. J lost 1 base, V lost 6 bases, and 4 bases had no gene match. Germline CDR1 and CDR2: SGHNT and YENEEA. The CDR3 extends over 15 amino acids. The CDR3 DNA reads TGTGCCAGCAGTTCCGGGACAGGGAACACCGGGGAGCTGTTTTTT. This sequence encodes CASSSGTGNTGELFF. The whole variable domain, filled in from reference TRBV11-3 and TRBJ2-2, reads EAGVVQSPRYKIIEKKQPVAFWCNPISGHNTLYWYLQNLGQGPELLIRYENEEAVDDSQLPKDRFSAERLKGVDSTLKIQPAELGDSAVYLCASSSGTGNTGELFFGEGSRLTVL.

The chain uses TRBV7-3 and TRBJ1-2; D gene unclear. CDR3 length: 13 amino acids. Between the trimmed V and J ends, which lost 5 bases and 8 bases, there was a span of 15 bases. Germline V gene sequence: CDR1 SGHTA, CDR2 FQGTGA. The CDR3 nucleotides read TGTGCCAGCAGCGTTACTACTGTACCGGGCTACACCTTC. Translating gives CASSVTTVPGYTF.

The rearrangement links TRBV5-1 to TRBJ1-1; D gene ambiguous. V lost 4 bases to trimming and J lost 5 bases, with 12 bases between them. This CDR3 comprises 13 residues. Germline V CDR1 and CDR2: SGHRS, YFSETQ. In DNA, the CDR3 is TGCGCCAGCAGCCTCGTTAGGGAGACTGAAGCTTTCTTT. It is translated as CASSLVRETEAFF.